This is a list of T cell receptor beta chains from one sample in a study of cytomegalovirus exposure and HLA in healthy donors. Assay: immunoSEQ multiplex PCR; the TCRdb copy retains only in-frame clones and omits some. The data hold around 110,000 clones, with roughly 79% observed a single time. Sequences were obtained from PBMCs. The receptor set was obtained from a woman aged 18-29 years in good health and CMV-seronegative. Each CDR3 is given with its conserved first and last residue. A D gene is named only where the DNA matches it firmly. Some rows have no size entry. The others give once, few or many, or a class for an expanded clone.

J	D	size	V	DNA	CDR3
TRBJ2-7	NA	NA	TRBV4-1	TGCGCCAGCAGCCCCGAGGAGCTCTCCTACGAGCAGTACTTC	CASSPEELSYEQYF
TRBJ2-1	TRBD1	NA	TRBV6-7	TGTGCCAGCAGTACATGGACAGGGCGAGCCTCCTACAATGAGCAGTTCTTC	CASSTWTGRASYNEQFF
TRBJ1-2	TRBD1	NA	TRBV28	TGTGCCAGCAAGCCAGCAGGGGGTTATGGCTACACCTTC	CASKPAGGYGYTF
TRBJ2-5	NA	NA	TRBV5-5	TGTGCCAGCAGCTCTCAAGAGACCCAGTACTTC	CASSSQETQYF
TRBJ1-4	TRBD1	NA	TRBV19	TGTGCCAGTACCCAACGGGACAGGATCCATGAAAAACTGTTTTTT	CASTQRDRIHEKLFF
TRBJ1-6	TRBD1	NA	TRBV7-9	TGTGCCAGCAGCGGACAGGCCAATTCACCCCTCCACTTT	CASSGQANSPLHF
TRBJ2-7	TRBD1	NA	TRBV6-5	TGTGCCAGCAGCCCCGACAGGGGAAGCTCCTACGAGCAGTACTTC	CASSPDRGSSYEQYF
TRBJ2-1	NA	once	TRBV7-9	TGTGCCAGCATCCAAGACCGGACTCACAATGAGCAGTTCTTC	CASIQDRTHNEQFF
TRBJ1-1	NA	NA	TRBV11-1	TGTGCCAGCAGCTCGCGCTATGGTGAGACTGAAGCTTTCTTT	CASSSRYGETEAFF
TRBJ2-7	NA	NA	TRBV9	TGTGCCAGCAGCGTAGATGGCGGTGATTCCTACGAGCAGTACTTC	CASSVDGGDSYEQYF
TRBJ1-2	TRBD1	NA	TRBV28	TGTGCCAGCAGTCTGGGGACAGGAGCTAACTATGGCTACACCTTC	CASSLGTGANYGYTF
TRBJ2-7	NA	once	TRBV19	TGTGCCAGTAGTCCAGGCAGGGGCACCTACGAGCAGTACTTC	CASSPGRGTYEQYF
TRBJ1-5	NA	NA	TRBV30	TGTGCCTGGAGTGAGGGGCGCGGCAATCAGCCCCAGCATTTT	CAWSEGRGNQPQHF
TRBJ1-6	NA	NA	TRBV7-9	TGTGCCAGCAGCTTAATCACTGGTCCCGGGGAAAGGTATAATTCACCCCTCCACTTT	CASSLITGPGERYNSPLHF
TRBJ1-2	NA	once	TRBV29-1	TGCAGCGTTGGTATAGCTAACTATGGCTACACCTTC	CSVGIANYGYTF
TRBJ1-6	NA	few	TRBV6-5	TGTGCCAGCAGTTCCCGGACAGTTTCACCCCTCCACTTT	CASSSRTVSPLHF
TRBJ1-1	TRBD1	NA	TRBV18	TGTGCCAGCTCACCAGGGACAGCGAGAGGGGCTTTCTTT	CASSPGTARGAFF
TRBJ1-1	NA	NA	TRBV4-1	TGCGCCAGCAGCCAAGAAGCGGCGAACACTGAAGCTTTCTTT	CASSQEAANTEAFF
TRBJ1-1	TRBD1	few	TRBV5-6	TGTGCCAGCAGCTGGGGACCCGGGACAGGGGCTGAAGCTTTCTTT	CASSWGPGTGAEAFF
TRBJ2-7	NA	NA	TRBV5-1	TGCGCCAGCAGCTTGGATCTTTACGAGCAGTACTTC	CASSLDLYEQYF